This section outlines one T cell receptor beta chain sequence together with its context. Its binding antigen is unknown. The input lacks base qualities; no much larger clone sits a single base away. The trial excluded patients who had a history of autoimmune disease or who were on systemic immunosuppression. In every dose cohort, peripheral blood was drawn for TCR sequencing at baseline, cycle 4 day 1, and cycle 7 day 1. The samples were drawn from a first-in-human, open-label, multicenter phase I dose-escalation trial of ivuxolimab. Adults with locally advanced or metastatic melanoma, renal cell carcinoma, hepatocellular carcinoma or head and neck squamous cell carcinoma were enrolled in the trial. CD4+ and CD8+ T cells were sorted separately from peripheral blood before TCR sequencing. This entry belongs to a study of OX40 agonist ivuxolimab in advanced cancers. Background for the entire study: Ivuxolimab was a fully human IgG2 agonistic monoclonal antibody targeting the costimulatory receptor OX40 (CD134). Intravenous ivuxolimab was administered to patients every 2 weeks at six dose levels: 0.01, 0.1, 0.3, 1.5, 3 and 10 mg/kg. Of the approximately 50 patients in dose escalation, some 20 had hepatocellular carcinoma, about 15 had melanoma, 9 had renal cell carcinoma and 9 had head and neck cancer. In the dose-escalation cohort, approximately 83% of patients were male, and the mean age was 60 years with a range of 23 to 79. Prior anti-PD-1, anti-PD-L1 or anti-CTLA-4 therapy was permitted, and 30% to 45% of dose-escalation patients had received checkpoint inhibitors. Partial responses occurred in three dose-escalation patients: two with cutaneous melanoma and one with hepatocellular carcinoma. Peripheral TCRbeta sequencing was intended to test whether TCR sequence diversity was altered and clonal T-cell expansion was caused by ivuxolimab. The paper describes the monotherapy dose-escalation part (N of about 57 patients) of the phase I trial of ivuxolimab. Broad study findings and their caveats: In partial responders in the 0.1-3.0 mg/kg groups, normalized peripheral clonal expansion was found to be among the lowest, especially among CD8+ T cells. At doses from 0.1 to 3.0 mg/kg, clonal expansion was seen in both CD4+ and CD8+ blood T cells between baseline and week 6. Which antigens the clonally expanded peripheral T cells were specific for was not determined. Low levels of normalized T-cell clonal expansion were also seen in some patients who did not respond. After ivuxolimab, expanded clones were on average more numerous among CD8+ T cells than among CD4+ T cells.

CDR3 length: 12 amino acids, cysteine to phenylalanine. Only the CDR3 DNA stays, 36 bases, in frame from base 1. V drops 8 bases and J drops 2 bases, leaving 8 bases in between. Taken from the germline V gene, the CDR1 and CDR2 loops are SNHLY and FYNNEI. Genomic DNA was isolated from the sorted cells so that the TCRbeta CDR3 region could be sequenced. The immunoSEQ Assay was used to sequence the TCRbeta CDR3 regions. This immuneACCESS table, as held by TCRdb, lists in-frame sequences with V and J called but not all clones. Of the missing ones, under half trace to an unresolved V gene in checked studies; the others have no known cause. The sample table records roughly 86,000 clones; roughly 93% of these occur just once. The top ten constitute 2.8% of the sample.

The sample here was CD4+ or CD8+ T cells sorted from blood, taken in a trial of the OX40 agonist ivuxolimab. The chain joins TRBV2 to TRBJ2-3, with the D gene not clear enough to name. The receptor was derived from an adult with an advanced solid tumor such as melanoma, head and neck, liver or kidney cancer. CDR3 protein: CASGSYTDTQYF. The DNA is as follows: TGTGCCAGCGGCTCCTACACAGATACGCAGTATTTT.